This TCR beta chain was identified in a study of CD8 T cells in Susac syndrome. Trimming pared 2 bases from V and 2 bases from J, leaving 7 bases between. The CDR3 covers 14 residues. The germline gives CDR1 SGHTA, CDR2 FQGNSA. An input of about 0.5 to 1 ug of RNA was subjected to reverse transcription using random hexamers. TCRdb independently ran MiXCR on the immunoSEQ multiplex PCR reads; one entry per CDR3 protein. The data contain approximately 180,000 distinct CDR3 sequences, approximately 94% of them seen just once; the ten biggest clones take up 0.093%. Sequencing was carried out using CD4+ T cells from PBMCs. The chain has TRBV7-2 and TRBJ2-1, with D uncertain. This TCR was recovered from a human donor with multiple sclerosis. CDR3 bases: TGTGCCAGCAGCTTAATCGGAGCCTACAATGAGCAGTTCTTC. This codes for CASSLIGAYNEQFF. The full variable domain, its missing parts supplied by reference TRBV7-2 and TRBJ2-1, is GAGVSQSPSNKVTEKGKDVELRCDPISGHTALYWYRQSLGQGLEFLIYFQGNSAPDKSGLPSDRFSAERTGGSVSTLTIQRTQQEDSAVYLCASSLIGAYNEQFFGPGTRLTVL.